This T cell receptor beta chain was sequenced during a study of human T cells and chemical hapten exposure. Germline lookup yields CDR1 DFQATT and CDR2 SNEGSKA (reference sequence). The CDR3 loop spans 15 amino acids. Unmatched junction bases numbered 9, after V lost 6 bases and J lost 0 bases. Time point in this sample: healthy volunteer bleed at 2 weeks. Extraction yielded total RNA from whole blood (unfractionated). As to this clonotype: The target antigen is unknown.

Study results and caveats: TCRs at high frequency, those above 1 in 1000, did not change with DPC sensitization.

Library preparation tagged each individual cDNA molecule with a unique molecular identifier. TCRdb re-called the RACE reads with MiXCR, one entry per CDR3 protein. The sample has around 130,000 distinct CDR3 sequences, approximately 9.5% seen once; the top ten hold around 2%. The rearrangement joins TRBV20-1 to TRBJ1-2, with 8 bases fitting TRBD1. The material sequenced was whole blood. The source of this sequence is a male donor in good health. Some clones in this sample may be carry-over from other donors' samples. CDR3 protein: CSARKSGQANYGYTF. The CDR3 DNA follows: TGCAGTGCCAGGAAATCGGGACAGGCTAACTATGGCTACACCTTC.